The next 14 T cell receptor beta chains were all read from a single sample in a study of OX40 agonist ivuxolimab in advanced cancers. Library construction relied on the immunoSEQ multiplex PCR assay. TCRdb mirrors the immuneACCESS table, restricted to in-frame sequences. Some clones are absent from its copies; in checked studies, under half trace to an unresolved V gene, and the reason for the others is unknown. In all, the sample holds about 79,000 clones, and around 92% of those were seen once. The ten top clones hold approximately 0.48% of the sample. The sample in question was CD4+ or CD8+ T cells sorted from blood, obtained in a trial of the OX40 agonist ivuxolimab. These receptors were obtained from an adult with an advanced solid tumor such as melanoma, head and neck, liver or kidney cancer.

The J gene is TRBJ2-3, the V gene TRBV5-6; D not resolved. This CDR3 is 13 amino acids long. Germline lookup yields CDR1 SGHDT and CDR2 YYEEEE. Trimming cost V 0 bases and J 3 bases, with 5 bases left between them. Here the CDR3 DNA reads TGTGCCAGCAGCTTGGACTGGACAGATACGCAGTATTTT. Translated: CASSLDWTDTQYF.

This chain connects TRBV29-1 to TRBJ1-1; D unresolved. The V and J ends lost 6 bases and 0 bases respectively, with 14 bases between them. There are 14 residues in the CDR3. Germline V CDR1 and CDR2: SQVTM, ANQGSEA. The CDR3 region is CSVSNRAMNTEAFF. CDR3 nucleotides: TGCAGCGTGTCGAACAGAGCCATGAACACTGAAGCTTTCTTT. Full variable domain (remainder filled in from reference TRBV29-1 and TRBJ1-1): SAVISQKPSRDICQRGTSLTIQCQVDSQVTMMFWYRQQPGQSLTLIATANQGSEATYESGFVIDKFPISRPNLTFSTLTVSNMSPEDSSIYLCSVSNRAMNTEAFFGQGTRLTVV.

The chain uses TRBV7-6 and TRBJ1-4, with TRBD1 identical over 9 bases. Per the germline V gene, CDR1 is SGHVS and CDR2 is FNYEAQ. The CDR3 consists of 16 residues. J gave up 7 bases and V 5 bases, and 11 bases lay outside the gene matches. DNA for the CDR3: TGTGCCAGCAGCCTCGGGACAGGGCAATTGGGTGAAAAACTGTTTTTT. This encodes CASSLGTGQLGEKLFF. Using reference TRBV7-6 and TRBJ1-4 for the parts outside the CDR3, the full variable domain is GAGVSQSPRYKVTKRGQDVALRCDPISGHVSLYWYRQALGQGPEFLTYFNYEAQQDKSGLPNDRFSAERPEGSISTLTIQRTEQRDSAMYRCASSLGTGQLGEKLFFGSGTQLSVL.

The V and J genes are TRBV19 and TRBJ1-2; D not certain. Germline V gives CDR1 LNHDA, CDR2 SQIVND (reference sequence). This CDR3 is built from 13 residues. Deletions cut 7 bases from V and 4 bases from J, with 13 bases between. The DNA for the CDR3 is TGTGCCAGTAATGTGGGAGTCTCCTATGGCTACACCTTC. Protein product: CASNVGVSYGYTF.

The chain uses TRBV5-6 and TRBJ2-3; D uncertain. The V gene's germline CDR1 is SGHDT and CDR2 YYEEEE. This CDR3 contains 12 residues. Trimming left V 3 bases short and J 0 bases short, with 2 bases between. CDR3 loop: CASSWSTDTQYF. CDR3 nucleotides: TGTGCCAGCAGCTGGAGCACAGATACGCAGTATTTT.

The chain employs TRBV5-6 and TRBJ1-2; 9 nucleotides match TRBD1. This CDR3 is built from 15 residues. CDR1 is SGHDT and CDR2 is YYEEEE in the germline V gene. The V and J ends lost 0 bases and 4 bases, in that order; junction bases with no gene match: 4. The CDR3, as DNA: TGTGCCAGCAGCTTGGTTGGACAGGGGACCTATGGCTACACCTTC. Translated, it gives CASSLVGQGTYGYTF.

The V and J genes are TRBV7-2 and TRBJ1-2, with D possibly being TRBD1 (6 bases). V shed 7 bases and J shed 7 bases, with 25 bases lying between them. Germline CDR1 SGHTA, CDR2 FQGNSA. The CDR3 is made up of 16 amino acids. This CDR3 reads CASTPNRAYVGGGYTF. For the CDR3, the DNA is TGTGCCAGCACCCCGAACAGGGCCTATGTGGGGGGTGGCTACACCTTC.

V usage is TRBV7-2 and J usage is TRBJ1-4; D is unclear. V lost 6 bases and J 0 bases, leaving 11 bases between the germline ends. The CDR3 length is 15 residues. Germline lookup yields CDR1 SGHTA and CDR2 FQGNSA. CDR3 sequence reads: CASSKPGATNEKLFF. CDR3 nucleotide sequence: TGTGCCAGCAGTAAACCGGGAGCAACTAATGAAAAACTGTTTTTT.

The rearrangement joins TRBV5-5 to TRBJ1-5; the D gene is possibly TRBD1 (5 bases). V was pared by 0 bases and J by 7 bases, with 14 bases between. Germline V lookup: CDR1 SGHKS, CDR2 YYEKEE (reference sequence). This CDR3 has 15 amino acids. For the CDR3, the DNA is TGTGCCAGCAGCTTGGCACCGGGGGGGGACCAGCCCCAGCATTTT. It codes for CASSLAPGGDQPQHF.

This clone was seen a handful of times. V and J are TRBV30 and TRBJ1-4; D unresolved. Germline V gene lookup returns CDR1 GTSNPN and CDR2 SVGIG (reference sequence). The germline V and J ends were trimmed by 0 bases and 0 bases, with 5 bases remaining between them. This CDR3 has 14 residues. CDR3 DNA: TGTGCCTGGAGTGTTACTGCAACTAATGAAAAACTGTTTTTT. Its protein is CAWSVTATNEKLFF.

The rearrangement joins TRBV10-3 to TRBJ1-4; D gene ambiguous. Deletions cut 10 bases from V and 0 bases from J, with 15 bases between. Germline-derived CDR1 and CDR2 are ENHRY and SYGVKD. The CDR3 loop spans 15 amino acids. CDR3 in amino acids: CATMRQAATNEKLFF. The CDR3 coding sequence is TGTGCCACCATGCGGCAGGCAGCAACTAATGAAAAACTGTTTTTT.

The V gene is TRBV6-6, the J gene TRBJ1-2; D perhaps matches TRBD1 (5 bases). V lost 2 bases, J lost 8 bases, and 15 bases lay in between. The CDR3 runs to 14 residues. CDR1 and CDR2 from the germline V gene are MNHNY and SVGAGI (reference sequence). The CDR3 sequence is CASSYAPGGDGYTF. As DNA, the CDR3 is TGTGCCAGCAGTTACGCCCCGGGTGGGGACGGCTACACCTTC.

The V and J genes are TRBV28 and TRBJ1-2, with D hard to call. Germline V gene data show CDR1 as MDHEN and CDR2 as SYDVKM. CDR3 size: 15 residues. The V gene lost 8 bases and the J gene lost 5 bases, with 21 bases spanning the gap. This CDR3 is CASSRVPPEGYGYTF. The CDR3 bases are TGTGCCAGCTCTAGAGTCCCCCCCGAGGGTTATGGCTACACCTTC.

The chain has TRBV19 and TRBJ2-1; D might be TRBD2 (6 bases). V was clipped by 3 bases and J by 1 base, with 16 bases between them. CDR1 is LNHDA and CDR2 is SQIVND in the germline V gene (reference sequence). This CDR3 is 17 amino acids long. In DNA, the CDR3 is TGTGCCAGTAGTATTTTTCCCCGCGGGGTGTCCTACAATGAGCAGTTCTTC. Its translation: CASSIFPRGVSYNEQFF.